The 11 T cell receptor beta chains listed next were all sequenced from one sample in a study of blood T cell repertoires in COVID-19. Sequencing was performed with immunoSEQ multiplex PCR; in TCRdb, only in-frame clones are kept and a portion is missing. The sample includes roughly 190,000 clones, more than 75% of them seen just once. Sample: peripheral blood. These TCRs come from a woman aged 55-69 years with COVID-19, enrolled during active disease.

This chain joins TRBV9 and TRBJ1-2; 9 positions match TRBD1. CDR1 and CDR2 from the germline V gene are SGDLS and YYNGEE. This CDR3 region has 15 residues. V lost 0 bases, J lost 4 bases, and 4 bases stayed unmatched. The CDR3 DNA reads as TGTGCCAGCAGCGTAGGGGGACAGGGCTCCTATGGCTACACCTTC. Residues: CASSVGGQGSYGYTF.

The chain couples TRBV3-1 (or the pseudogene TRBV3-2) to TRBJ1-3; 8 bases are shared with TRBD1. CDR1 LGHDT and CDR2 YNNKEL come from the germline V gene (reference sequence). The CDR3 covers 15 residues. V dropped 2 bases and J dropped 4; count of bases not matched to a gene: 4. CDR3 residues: CASSQTTGEGNTIYF. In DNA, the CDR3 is TGTGCCAGCAGCCAAACGACAGGGGAGGGAAACACCATATATTTT.

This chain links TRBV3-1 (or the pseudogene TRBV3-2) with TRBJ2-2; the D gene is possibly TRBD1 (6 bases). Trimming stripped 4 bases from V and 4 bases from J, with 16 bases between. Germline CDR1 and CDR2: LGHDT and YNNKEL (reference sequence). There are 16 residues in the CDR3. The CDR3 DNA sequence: TGTGCCAGCAGCCGCAGCGTGGGGACAACCACCGGGGAGCTGTTTTTT. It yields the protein CASSRSVGTTTGELFF.

CDR3 nucleotide sequence: TGTGCCAGCAGTCCCCCGGGACATATTAATTCACCCCTCCACTTT. Amino acids: CASSPPGHINSPLHF. This sequence joins TRBV28 and TRBJ1-6, with TRBD1 as a possible D gene (6 bases). The CDR3 has 15 amino acids. In germline, CDR1 is MDHEN, CDR2 SYDVKM. V dropped 5 bases and J dropped 6 bases, with 14 bases sitting between them.

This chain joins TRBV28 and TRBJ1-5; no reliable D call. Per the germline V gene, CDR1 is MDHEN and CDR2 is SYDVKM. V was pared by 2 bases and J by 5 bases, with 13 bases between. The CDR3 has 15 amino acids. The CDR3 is CASSLHPHTDQPQHF. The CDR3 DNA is TGTGCCAGCAGTTTACACCCTCATACGGATCAGCCCCAGCATTTT. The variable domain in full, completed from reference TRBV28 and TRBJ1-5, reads DVKVTQSSRYLVKRTGEKVFLECVQDMDHENMFWYRQDPGLGLRLIYFSYDVKMKEKGDIPEGYSVSREKKERFSLILESASTNQTSMYLCASSLHPHTDQPQHFGDGTRLSIL.

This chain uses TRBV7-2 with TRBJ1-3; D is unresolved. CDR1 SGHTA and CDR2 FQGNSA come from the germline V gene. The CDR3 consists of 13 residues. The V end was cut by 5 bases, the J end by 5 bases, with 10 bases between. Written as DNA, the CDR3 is TGTGCCAGCAGCCCCCAGCGTAGAAACACCATATATTTT. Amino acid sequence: CASSPQRRNTIYF.

The CDR3 DNA follows: TGTGCCAGCACCAGCCCCCGCGGGGGGTATGGCTACACCTTC. The encoded protein is CASTSPRGGYGYTF. The rearrangement joins TRBV6-5 to TRBJ1-2; the D gene is possibly TRBD1 (5 bases). CDR1 is MNHEY, CDR2 SVGAGI, per germline. The CDR3 totals 14 residues. V shed 7 bases and J shed 5 bases, with 17 bases lying between them.

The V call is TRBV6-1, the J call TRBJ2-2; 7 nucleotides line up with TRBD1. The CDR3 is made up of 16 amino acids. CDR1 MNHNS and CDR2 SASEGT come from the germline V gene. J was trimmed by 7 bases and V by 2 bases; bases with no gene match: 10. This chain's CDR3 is CASSEYRGRVGGELFF. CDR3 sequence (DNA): TGTGCCAGCAGTGAATATAGGGGGCGGGTCGGCGGGGAGCTGTTTTTT.

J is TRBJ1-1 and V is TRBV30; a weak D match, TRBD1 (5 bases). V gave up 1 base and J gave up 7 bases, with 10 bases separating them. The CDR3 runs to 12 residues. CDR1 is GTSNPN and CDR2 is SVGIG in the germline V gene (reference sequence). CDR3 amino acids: CAWSGTPGEAFF. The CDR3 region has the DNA TGTGCCTGGAGTGGGACACCCGGTGAAGCTTTCTTT.

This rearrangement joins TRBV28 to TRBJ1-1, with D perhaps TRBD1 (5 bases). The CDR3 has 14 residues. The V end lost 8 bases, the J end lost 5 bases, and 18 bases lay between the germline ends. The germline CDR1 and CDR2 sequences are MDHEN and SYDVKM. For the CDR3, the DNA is TGTGCCAGCTCCCCTCACAGGTCGAAGACTGAAGCTTTCTTT. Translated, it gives CASSPHRSKTEAFF.

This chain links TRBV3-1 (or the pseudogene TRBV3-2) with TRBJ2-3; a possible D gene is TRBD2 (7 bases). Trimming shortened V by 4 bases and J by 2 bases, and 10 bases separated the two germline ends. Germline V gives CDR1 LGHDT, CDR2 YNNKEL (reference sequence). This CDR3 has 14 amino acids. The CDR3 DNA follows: TGTGCCAGCAGCCCCCGGGGGGCCACAGATACGCAGTATTTT. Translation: CASSPRGATDTQYF.